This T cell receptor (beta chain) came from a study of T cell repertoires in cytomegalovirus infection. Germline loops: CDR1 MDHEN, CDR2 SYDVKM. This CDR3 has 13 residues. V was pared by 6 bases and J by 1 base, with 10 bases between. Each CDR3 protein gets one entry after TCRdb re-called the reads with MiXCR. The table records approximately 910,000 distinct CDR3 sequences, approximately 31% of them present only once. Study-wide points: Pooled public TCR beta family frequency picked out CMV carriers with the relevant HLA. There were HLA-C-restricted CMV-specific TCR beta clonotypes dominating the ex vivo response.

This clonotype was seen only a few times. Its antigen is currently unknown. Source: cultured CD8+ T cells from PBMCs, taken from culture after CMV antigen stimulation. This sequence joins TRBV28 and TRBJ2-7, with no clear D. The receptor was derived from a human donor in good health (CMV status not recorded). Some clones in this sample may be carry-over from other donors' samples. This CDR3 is CASRPESSYEQYV. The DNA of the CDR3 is TGTGCCAGCAGACCAGAAAGTTCCTACGAGCAGTACGTC.